These 3 T cell receptor beta chains share one sample of origin, sequenced in a study of siplizumab effects on memory and regulatory T cells. Profiling relied on immunoSEQ multiplex PCR, and the TCRdb table lists in-frame clones only, not all of them. The sample records approximately 100,000 clones, about 93% being singletons. Sequencing used non-Treg CD4+ T cells sorted from blood. Every receptor here comes from a human donor in good health.

This rearrangement joins TRBV11-2 to TRBJ2-1; 11 bases fit TRBD2. V was clipped by 5 bases and J by 6 bases; unmatched bases: 9. Germline assignment: CDR1 SGHAT and CDR2 FQNNGV. The CDR3 runs 16 residues. The CDR3 coding sequence is TGTGCCAGCAGCCGACGGGGACTAGCGGACTCCAATGAGCAGTTCTTC. It is translated as CASSRRGLADSNEQFF.

The chain has TRBV6-6 and TRBJ1-1; D is ambiguous. The V gene lost 5 bases and the J gene lost 4 bases, with 14 bases spanning the gap. This CDR3 is built from 14 residues. Germline values: CDR1 MNHNY, CDR2 SVGAGI (reference sequence). In nucleotides, the CDR3 is TGTGCCAGCAGTCCCGCCAGGAGGAGCACTGAAGCTTTCTTT. It translates to CASSPARRSTEAFF.

This chain's CDR3 is CASSAPGQYTYEQYF. The CDR3 DNA is TGTGCCAGCAGTGCCCCCGGACAGTATACCTACGAGCAGTACTTC. V is TRBV2 and J is TRBJ2-7, with D possibly being TRBD1 (6 bases). V gave up 4 bases and J gave up 2 bases, with 15 bases separating them. From germline, CDR1 is SNHLY and CDR2 FYNNEI. This CDR3 is built from 15 residues.